This record looks at one T cell receptor (beta chain) sequence and its context. This entry belongs to a study of blood T cell repertoires in COVID-19. Overall study context: In each case, the material was cDNA or gDNA derived from T cells, B-cell-depleted T cells, or PBMCs.

Germline assignment: CDR1 SGDLS and CDR2 YYNGEE. There are 15 residues in the CDR3. V gave up 1 base and J gave up 0 bases, with 8 bases separating them. As processed by the authors: Amplification of reference gene primers was used by the study to estimate nucleated cell counts. Here immunoSEQ multiplex PCR was the method, and the copy in TCRdb shows in-frame clones only, minus some. The V and J calls and clone size were taken over from that table, and D and trimming were inferred from the DNA. Of over 200,000 clones in the sample, roughly 90% were seen once. The V call is TRBV9, the J call TRBJ2-1; no definite D call. The sequencing input was peripheral blood. The origin of this receptor is a man in his forties with active or convalescent COVID-19. The CDR3 is CASSVPESSYNEQFF. CDR3 DNA: TGTGCCAGCAGCGTACCCGAGAGCTCCTACAATGAGCAGTTCTTC.